The sequence of this TCR beta chain was determined in a study of shared clonotypes between healthy human individuals. Libraries were prepared by immunoSEQ multiplex PCR; TCRdb keeps only in-frame clonotypes and omits some of them. The sample consists of 2 million to 3 million clones, approximately 93% of them appearing once. The CDR3 loop spans 14 amino acids. Germline-derived CDR1 and CDR2 are SGHTA and FQGNSA. Trimming took 3 bases from V and 6 from J; bases not matched to a gene: 4. Sequenced material: naive CD4+ T cells from PBMCs. The subset: CD45RA+ positively selected. This clonotype was sampled from a man younger than 30 in good health. Some clones in this sample may be carry-over from other donors' samples. This chain links TRBV7-2 with TRBJ2-1, with TRBD1 identical over 8 bases. The CDR3 region has the DNA TGTGCCAGCAGCTTCGGCAGGGGGCTCAATGAGCAGTTCTTC. This codes for CASSFGRGLNEQFF. The complete variable domain, with remaining parts taken from reference TRBV7-2 and TRBJ2-1, reads GAGVSQSPSNKVTEKGKDVELRCDPISGHTALYWYRQSLGQGLEFLIYFQGNSAPDKSGLPSDRFSAERTGGSVSTLTIQRTQQEDSAVYLCASSFGRGLNEQFFGPGTRLTVL.